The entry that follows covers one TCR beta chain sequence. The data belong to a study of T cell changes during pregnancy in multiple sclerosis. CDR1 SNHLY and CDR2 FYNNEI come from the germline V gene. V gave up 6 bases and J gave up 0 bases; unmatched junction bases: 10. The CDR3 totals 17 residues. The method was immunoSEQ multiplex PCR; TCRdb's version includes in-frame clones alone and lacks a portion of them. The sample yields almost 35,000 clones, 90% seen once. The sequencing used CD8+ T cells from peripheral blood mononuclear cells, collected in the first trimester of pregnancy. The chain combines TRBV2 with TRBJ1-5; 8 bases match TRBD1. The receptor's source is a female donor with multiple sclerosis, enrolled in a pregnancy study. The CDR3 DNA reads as TGTGCCAGCAGACCTGACAGGGGTCAAAATAGCAATCAGCCCCAGCATTTT. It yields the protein CASRPDRGQNSNQPQHF.